The T cell receptor beta chain described here comes from a study of lymphopenia after photon versus proton radiotherapy. Between the trimmed V and J ends, which lost 4 bases and 5 bases, there was a span of 12 bases. Germline values: CDR1 SGHTA, CDR2 FQGTGA. The CDR3 is 14 amino acids. Profiled with immunoSEQ multiplex PCR; TCRdb holds only in-frame clones, not every one. The table has about 16,000 clones, 85% to 90% seen once. V usage is TRBV7-3 and J usage is TRBJ2-1; D possibly corresponds to TRBD1 (5 bases). The source material was peripheral blood, sampled from a patient treated with proton-based radiotherapy. The clonotype originates from a man between 65 and 85 years old with pancreatic cancer. This CDR3 reads CASSSRLGDNEQFF. For the CDR3, the DNA is TGTGCCAGCAGCTCCCGGTTAGGGGACAATGAGCAGTTCTTC.